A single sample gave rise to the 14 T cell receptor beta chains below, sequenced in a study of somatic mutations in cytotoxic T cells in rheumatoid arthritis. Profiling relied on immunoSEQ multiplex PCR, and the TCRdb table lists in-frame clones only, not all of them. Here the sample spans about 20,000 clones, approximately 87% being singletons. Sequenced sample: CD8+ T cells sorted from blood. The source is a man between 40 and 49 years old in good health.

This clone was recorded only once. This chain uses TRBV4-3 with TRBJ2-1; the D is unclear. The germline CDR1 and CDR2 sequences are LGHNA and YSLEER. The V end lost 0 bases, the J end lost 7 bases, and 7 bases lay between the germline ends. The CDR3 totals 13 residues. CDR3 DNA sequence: TGCGCCAGCAGCCAAGACGTGCAAAATGAGCAGTTCTTC. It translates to CASSQDVQNEQFF.

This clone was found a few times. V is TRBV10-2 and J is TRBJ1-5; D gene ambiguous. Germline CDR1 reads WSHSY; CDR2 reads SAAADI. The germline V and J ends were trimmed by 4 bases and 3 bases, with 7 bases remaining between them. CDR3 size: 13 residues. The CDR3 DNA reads TGCGCCAGCAGTGGAGGTTTCAATCAGCCCCAGCATTTT. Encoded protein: CASSGGFNQPQHF.

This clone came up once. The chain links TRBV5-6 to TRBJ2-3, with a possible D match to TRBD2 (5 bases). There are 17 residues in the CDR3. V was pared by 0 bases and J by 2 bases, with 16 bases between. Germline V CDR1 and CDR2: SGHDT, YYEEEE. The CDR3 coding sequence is TGTGCCAGCAGCTTGGCCAGGACCGAGGGTTTCACAGATACGCAGTATTTT. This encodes CASSLARTEGFTDTQYF.

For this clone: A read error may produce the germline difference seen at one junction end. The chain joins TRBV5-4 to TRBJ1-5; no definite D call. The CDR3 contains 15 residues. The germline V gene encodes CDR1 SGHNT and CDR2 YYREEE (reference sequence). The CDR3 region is CASSQDPDSNQPQHF. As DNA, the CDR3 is TGCGCCAGCAGCCAAGATCCGGATAGCAATCAGCCCCAGCATTTT.

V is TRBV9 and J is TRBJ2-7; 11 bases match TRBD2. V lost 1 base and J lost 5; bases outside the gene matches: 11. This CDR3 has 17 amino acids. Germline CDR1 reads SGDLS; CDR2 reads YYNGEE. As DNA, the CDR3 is TGTGCCAGCAGCGTAAAGGCTAGCGGGAGGAGATTCGACGAGCAGTACTTC. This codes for CASSVKASGRRFDEQYF.

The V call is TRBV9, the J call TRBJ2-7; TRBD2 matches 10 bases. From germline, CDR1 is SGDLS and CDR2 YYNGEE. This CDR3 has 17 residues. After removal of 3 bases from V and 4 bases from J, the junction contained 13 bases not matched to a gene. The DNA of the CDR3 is TGTGCCAGCAGCGCCCCCTCAGCGGGAGGGTCTTCGTACGAGCAGTACTTC. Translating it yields CASSAPSAGGSSYEQYF.

CDR3 sequence reads: CATSRDLRSGRRSYEQYF. CDR3 DNA: TGTGCCACCAGCAGAGATTTAAGGAGCGGGAGGCGCTCCTACGAGCAGTACTTC. This chain links TRBV15 with TRBJ2-7, with 9 bases fitting TRBD2. The CDR3 is made up of 18 amino acids. Germline V CDR1 and CDR2: LNHNV, YYDKDF (reference sequence). Germline trimming cut 0 bases from V and 0 bases from J; bases unmatched to any gene: 9. The full variable domain, rest sourced from reference TRBV15 and TRBJ2-7, is DAMVIQNPRYQVTQFGKPVTLSCSQTLNHNVMYWYQQKSSQAPKLLFHYYDKDFNNEADTPDNFQSRRPNTSFCFLDIRSPGLGDTAMYLCATSRDLRSGRRSYEQYFGPGTRLTVT.

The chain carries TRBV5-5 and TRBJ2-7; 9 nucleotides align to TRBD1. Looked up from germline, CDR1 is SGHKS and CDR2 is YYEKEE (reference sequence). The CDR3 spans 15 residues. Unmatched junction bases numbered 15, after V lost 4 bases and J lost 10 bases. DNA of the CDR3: TGTGCCAGCAGCCCAAGACTCGGGACAGGGATCGTTCAGTACTTC. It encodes CASSPRLGTGIVQYF. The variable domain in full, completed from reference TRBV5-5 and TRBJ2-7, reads DAGVTQSPTHLIKTRGQQVTLRCSPISGHKSVSWYQQVLGQGPQFIFQYYEKEERGRGNFPDRFSARQFPNYSSELNVNALLLGDSALYLCASSPRLGTGIVQYFGPGTRLTVT.

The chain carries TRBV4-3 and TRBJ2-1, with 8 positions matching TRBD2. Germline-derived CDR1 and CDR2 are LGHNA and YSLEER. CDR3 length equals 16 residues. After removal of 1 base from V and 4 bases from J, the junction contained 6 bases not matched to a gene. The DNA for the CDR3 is TGCGCCAGCAGCCAAGGCCCTAGCGGGCCTTACAATGAGCAGTTCTTC. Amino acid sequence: CASSQGPSGPYNEQFF.

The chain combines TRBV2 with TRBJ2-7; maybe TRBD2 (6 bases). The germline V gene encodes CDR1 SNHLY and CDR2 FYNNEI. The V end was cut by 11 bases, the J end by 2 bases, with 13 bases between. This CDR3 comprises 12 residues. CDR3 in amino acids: CACRGKPYEQYF. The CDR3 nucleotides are TGTGCCTGCCGGGGGAAACCCTACGAGCAGTACTTC. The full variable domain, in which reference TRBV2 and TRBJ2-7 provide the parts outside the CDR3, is EPEVTQTPSHQVTQMGQEVILRCVPISNHLYFYWYRQILGQKVEFLVSFYNNEISEKSEIFDDQFSVERPDGSNFTLKIRSTKLEDSAMYFCACRGKPYEQYFGPGTRLTVT.

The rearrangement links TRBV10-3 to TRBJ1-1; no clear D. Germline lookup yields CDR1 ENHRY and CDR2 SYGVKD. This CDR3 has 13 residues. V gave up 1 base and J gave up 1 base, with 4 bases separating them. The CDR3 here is CAISEYGNTEAFF. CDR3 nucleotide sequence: TGTGCCATCAGTGAGTATGGGAACACTGAAGCTTTCTTT.

The CDR3 is CASSQDGVGDFYEQYF. The CDR3 DNA sequence: TGCGCCAGCAGCCAAGATGGAGTAGGAGATTTCTACGAGCAGTACTTC. The rearrangement uses TRBV4-3 and TRBJ2-7; no reliable D call. The CDR3 covers 16 residues. The germline gives CDR1 LGHNA, CDR2 YSLEER. Trimming stripped 0 bases from V and 3 bases from J, with 15 bases between.

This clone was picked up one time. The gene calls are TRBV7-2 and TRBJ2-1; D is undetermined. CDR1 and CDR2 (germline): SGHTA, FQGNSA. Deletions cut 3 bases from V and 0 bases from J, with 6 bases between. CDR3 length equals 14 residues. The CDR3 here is CASSFPPSYNEQFF. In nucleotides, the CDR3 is TGTGCCAGCAGCTTTCCCCCCTCCTACAATGAGCAGTTCTTC. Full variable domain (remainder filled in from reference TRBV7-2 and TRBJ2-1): GAGVSQSPSNKVTEKGKDVELRCDPISGHTALYWYRQSLGQGLEFLIYFQGNSAPDKSGLPSDRFSAERTGGSVSTLTIQRTQQEDSAVYLCASSFPPSYNEQFFGPGTRLTVL.

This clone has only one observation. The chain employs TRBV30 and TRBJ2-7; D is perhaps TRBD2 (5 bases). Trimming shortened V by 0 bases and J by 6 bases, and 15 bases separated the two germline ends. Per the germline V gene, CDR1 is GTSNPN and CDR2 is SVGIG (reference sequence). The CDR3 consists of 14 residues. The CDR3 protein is CAWSVLAGHIEQYF. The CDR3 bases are TGTGCCTGGAGTGTACTGGCGGGCCATATCGAGCAGTACTTC.